Listed below are T cell receptor beta chains from one sample, sequenced in a study of beta chain features in type 1 diabetes. Clones were sequenced by immunoSEQ multiplex PCR, and TCRdb holds only the in-frame ones, with some missing. The table has around 690,000 clones, around 12% seen once. Material: naive CD4+ T cells from blood. Source of these receptors: a man aged 30-40 years with type 1 diabetes. The CDR3 runs from the conserved cysteine through the conserved F or W.

len	v_gene	j_gene	CDR3aa
14	TRBV7-2	TRBJ1-1	CASSFRAVGTEAFF
12	TRBV7-2	TRBJ2-6	CASGSGANVLTF
16	TRBV10-3	TRBJ1-4	CAISDRERQGLEKLFF
15	TRBV5-1	TRBJ2-1	CASSLVGQLDNEQFF
15	TRBV7-2	TRBJ2-5	CASSLRQGTSETQYF
13	TRBV6-5	TRBJ2-3	CASRTPGSDTQYF
14	TRBV6-5	TRBJ2-5	CASSLGGSGETQYF
14	TRBV5-4	TRBJ2-5	CASSQEDWSGTQYF
14	TRBV2	TRBJ2-1	CASGSGTGNNEQFF
15	TRBV19	TRBJ1-6	CASSLMTVSNSPLHF
15	TRBV11-2	TRBJ2-3	CASSLSSLMGDTQYF
14	TRBV5-4	TRBJ2-1	CASSSTQGGYEQFF
15	TRBV7-8	TRBJ2-3	CASSWTGGGADTQYF
16	TRBV11-2	TRBJ2-4	CASSLGGRTGRNIQYF
13	TRBV7-8	TRBJ2-3	CASSLYGTDTQYF
13	TRBV7-9	TRBJ2-7	CASSLVPPYEQYF
14	TRBV5-1	TRBJ1-5	CASSFDGSNQPQHF
18	TRBV25-1	TRBJ2-3	CASSVLAGGNLPTDTQYF
13	TRBV29-1	TRBJ1-2	CSVEVGDNYGYTF
14	TRBV14	TRBJ1-5	CASSQGGGNQPQHF
16	TRBV14	TRBJ2-2	CASSRPDGSNTGELFF
15	TRBV19	TRBJ1-2	CASSRGVGANYGYTF
14	TRBV5-1	TRBJ1-1	CASSLFTANTEAFF
16	TRBV6-5	TRBJ2-7	CASSYSRAIPFYEQYF
15	TRBV5-1	TRBJ2-2	CASRTGTESFRELFF
14	TRBV30	TRBJ2-2	CAWSRQGAIGELFF
14	TRBV2	TRBJ2-1	CASSERESYNEQFF
15	TRBV6-1	TRBJ1-5	CASSESYLNNQPQHF
15	TRBV2	TRBJ1-1	CASTLRDIWNTEAFF
17	TRBV9	TRBJ2-6	CASSVDRPPSGANVLTF
13	TRBV30	TRBJ1-2	CAWSLTGNLGYTF
11	TRBV7-8	TRBJ2-7	CASSDLREQYF
16	TRBV30	TRBJ2-4	CAWSVGLAGGRAIQYF
11	TRBV6-5	TRBJ1-2	CASSYGYGYTF
18	TRBV29-1	TRBJ1-2	CSTNTEPGKRASSYGYTF
12	TRBV6-1	TRBJ1-1	CASQQGRGEAFF
16	TRBV7-8	TRBJ2-5	CASSLEAGVNQETQYF
15	TRBV5-1	TRBJ2-3	CASSLSGGVADTQYF
14	TRBV21-1	TRBJ2-1	CASTQAYSYNEQFF
18	TRBV10-3	TRBJ2-1	CAISEPKGLAGVHNEQFF
13	TRBV2	TRBJ2-3	CASSETGTDTQYF
14	TRBV5-1	TRBJ1-6	CASSWNRENSPLHF
16	TRBV28	TRBJ2-7	CASNRGIAGTSYEQYF
16	TRBV5-4	TRBJ1-2	CASSFPGGSLNYGYTF
11	TRBV6-6	TRBJ2-7	CACGTYYEQYF
15	TRBV6-1	TRBJ1-4	CASRETDRVNEKLFF
16	TRBV7-9	TRBJ2-3	CASSSRTAGVTDTQYF
17	TRBV9	TRBJ2-5	CASSVDSGTGGQETQYF
14	TRBV6-1	TRBJ2-1	CASSDGWTYNEQFF
11	TRBV5-6	TRBJ2-1	CASSLSNEQFF
16	TRBV11-2	TRBJ2-2	CASSLVGGTATGELFF